This passage covers 9 T cell receptor beta chains from one sample sequenced in a study of OX40 agonist ivuxolimab in advanced cancers. Measured with immunoSEQ multiplex PCR; TCRdb has only the in-frame clones, and not every one. Here the sample spans some 30,000 clones, roughly 68% being singletons. The sequencing used CD4+ or CD8+ T cells sorted from blood, collected in a trial of the OX40 agonist ivuxolimab. These receptors were taken from an adult with an advanced solid tumor such as melanoma, head and neck, liver or kidney cancer.

This chain uses TRBV6-5 with TRBJ2-7, with TRBD2 matching 8 bases. Losses at the gene ends were 6 bases for V and 9 bases for J; bases not matched to a gene: 13. CDR1 is MNHEY and CDR2 is SVGAGI in the germline V gene. The CDR3 loop spans 14 amino acids. CDR3 in DNA: TGTGCCAGCAGCCTAGCGGGCCGACAAGGGAGGCAGTACTTC. Its translation: CASSLAGRQGRQYF.

This clone was recorded a few times. The rearrangement links TRBV2 to TRBJ1-1; D is uncertain. Germline CDR1 SNHLY, CDR2 FYNNEI. CDR3 length: 10 residues. V gave up 10 bases and J gave up 2 bases, with 5 bases separating them. The CDR3 is CATLNTEAFF. The CDR3 nucleotides are TGTGCCACGCTTAACACTGAAGCTTTCTTT.

The chain joins TRBV9 to TRBJ2-7; a weak D match, TRBD2 (7 bases). The germline V gene has CDR1 SGDLS and CDR2 YYNGEE. The CDR3 loop spans 16 amino acids. Between the trimmed V and J ends, which lost 0 bases and 2 bases, there was a span of 15 bases. The CDR3 reads CASSVGSEGGAYEQYF. CDR3 sequence (DNA): TGTGCCAGCAGCGTAGGGTCGGAGGGGGGGGCCTACGAGCAGTACTTC.

This clone is medium-sized. The V and J genes are TRBV5-1 and TRBJ1-6; no firm D call. The CDR3 extends over 16 amino acids. Per germline, CDR1 SGHRS and CDR2 YFSETQ. Trimming pared 0 bases from V and 6 bases from J, leaving 13 bases between. The CDR3 nucleotides are TGCGCCAGCAGCTTGGAGGATGGGAGGTCTAATTCACCCCTCCACTTT. Its protein product is CASSLEDGRSNSPLHF.

This rearrangement joins TRBV6-1 to TRBJ2-3; 10 bases align to TRBD2. J lost 7 bases, V lost 7 bases, and 11 bases had no gene match. The CDR3 runs to 15 residues. Germline V lookup: CDR1 MNHNS, CDR2 SASEGT. The CDR3 DNA sequence: TGTGCCAGCAAAGTAATAGCGGGAGGCCTGAATACGCAGTATTTT. Its protein is CASKVIAGGLNTQYF.

The sample holds a few counts of this clone. The chain recombines TRBV6-4 with TRBJ2-7, with D possibly matching TRBD1 (6 bases). The length of the CDR3 is 12 residues. The V end was cut by 4 bases, the J end by 4 bases, with 8 bases between. CDR1 is MRHNA, CDR2 SNTAGT, per germline. DNA of the CDR3: TGTGCCAGCAGTGGCAGGGGTTACGAGCAGTACGTC. This encodes CASSGRGYEQYV.

The CDR3 nucleotides are TGTGCCAGCAGTCTGAGACAAGGGTATTTT. Protein: CASSLRQGYF. The V gene is TRBV6-5, the J gene TRBJ1-3; D unresolved. V was clipped by 5 bases and J by 16 bases, with 12 bases between them. The CDR3 is 10 amino acids. Looked up from germline, CDR1 is MNHEY and CDR2 is SVGAGI.

The V call is TRBV18, the J call TRBJ1-5, with unresolved D. The germline gives CDR1 KGHSH, CDR2 LQKENI. V lost 6 bases, J lost 6 bases, and 12 bases lay in between. The CDR3 covers 13 residues. CDR3 loop: CASSPGGSQPQHF. The CDR3 DNA is TGTGCCAGCTCCCCCGGAGGGTCTCAGCCCCAGCATTTT.

The chain combines TRBV12-2 with TRBJ1-3; the tabulated D call, TRBD1, remains unverified against the DNA. TRBV12-2 is recorded as a pseudogene. This CDR3 is 16 amino acids long. CDR3 protein: CASRSGTGGIGNTIYF. The CDR3 DNA reads TGTGCAAGTCGCTCCGGGACAGGGGGCATAGGAAACACCATATATTTT.